These 19 T cell receptor beta chains came from one sample sequenced in a study of cytomegalovirus exposure and HLA in healthy donors. The study ran its PCR with 60 Vbeta and 13 Jbeta primers. TCRdb's copy holds only in-frame clones and misses some; the assay was immunoSEQ multiplex PCR. The sample consists of around 170,000 clones, more than 70% of them appearing once. The sample consisted of PBMCs. The receptors originated from a girl under 18 in good health and CMV-seronegative.

The CDR3 is CASSPGGGYYGYTF. The CDR3 region has the DNA TGTGCCAGCTCACCCGGTGGGGGGTACTATGGCTACACCTTC. The chain uses TRBV18 and TRBJ1-2; tentative D call: TRBD1 (5 bases). Germline V CDR1 and CDR2: KGHSH, LQKENI. Trimming removed 3 bases from V and 3 bases from J, with 11 bases in between. The length of the CDR3 is 14 residues. Supplemented by reference TRBV18 and TRBJ1-2, the full variable domain reads NAGVMQNPRHLVRRRGQEARLRCSPMKGHSHVYWYRQLPEEGLKFMVYLQKENIIDESGMPKERFSAEFPKEGPSILRIQQVVRGDSAAYFCASSPGGGYYGYTFGSGTRLTVV.

In its sample, this clone was seen a few times. The chain employs TRBV30 and TRBJ2-6; 8 nucleotides match TRBD2. V lost 6 bases to trimming and J lost 4 bases; unmatched junction nucleotides: 11. CDR1 and CDR2 from the germline V gene are GTSNPN and SVGIG (reference sequence). The CDR3 length is 16 residues. CDR3 in DNA: TGTGCCTGTCATTGGTCGGGAGGGGAAGGGGCCAACGTCCTGACTTTC. Protein product: CACHWSGGEGANVLTF.

This rearrangement joins TRBV19 to TRBJ1-4; D is ambiguous. Germline V lookup: CDR1 LNHDA, CDR2 SQIVND (reference sequence). The CDR3 length is 14 residues. Deletions cut 3 bases from V and 3 bases from J, with 8 bases between. CDR3 nucleotides: TGTGCCAGTAGTATCGAGGGATCTAATGAAAAACTGTTTTTT. This encodes CASSIEGSNEKLFF.

The rearrangement joins TRBV5-1 to TRBJ2-7, with TRBD1 as a possible D gene (5 bases). V shed 1 base and J shed 3 bases, with 8 bases lying between them. The CDR3 sequence is 13 residues long. Germline values: CDR1 SGHRS, CDR2 YFSETQ. The CDR3 spells CASSLHQGYEQYF. The CDR3 coding sequence is TGCGCCAGCAGCTTGCATCAGGGCTACGAGCAGTACTTC.

In this sample, this clone turned up a few times. The chain has TRBV5-5 and TRBJ1-1; 9 nucleotides line up with TRBD1. Germline CDR1 is SGHKS and CDR2 is YYEKEE (reference sequence). The CDR3 is made up of 14 amino acids. Trimming cost V 8 bases and J 3 bases; bases outside gene matches: 8. Here the CDR3 reads CASSGQGSDTEAFF. As DNA, the CDR3 is TGTGCCAGTTCGGGACAGGGATCTGACACTGAAGCTTTCTTT. Together with reference TRBV5-5 and TRBJ1-1, the CDR3 gives the full variable domain: DAGVTQSPTHLIKTRGQQVTLRCSPISGHKSVSWYQQVLGQGPQFIFQYYEKEERGRGNFPDRFSARQFPNYSSELNVNALLLGDSALYLCASSGQGSDTEAFFGQGTRLTVV.

The chain employs TRBV13 and TRBJ2-5; D is uncertain. The germline V gene has CDR1 PRHDT and CDR2 FYEKMQ (reference sequence). V was pared by 1 base and J by 6 bases, with 12 bases between. This CDR3 has 14 residues. CDR3 DNA sequence: TGTGCCAGCAGCTTAGTAGCCGGAGAGAAGACCCAGTACTTC. Translated, it gives CASSLVAGEKTQYF.

The chain uses TRBV2 and TRBJ1-1; no clear D. Germline assignment: CDR1 SNHLY and CDR2 FYNNEI. V lost 4 bases and J 3 bases, leaving 3 bases between the germline ends. CDR3 length equals 11 residues. This CDR3 is CASSVDTEAFF. The DNA for the CDR3 is TGTGCCAGCAGTGTAGACACTGAAGCTTTCTTT.

The genes are TRBV30 and TRBJ2-2; 8 bases fit TRBD1. V shed 6 bases, J shed 9 bases, and the junction held 12 bases outside the gene matches. Germline V gives CDR1 GTSNPN, CDR2 SVGIG (reference sequence). The CDR3 is made up of 14 amino acids. CDR3 sequence: CACPALPGGRELFF. The CDR3 DNA is TGTGCCTGTCCCGCCCTCCCAGGGGGCCGGGAGCTGTTTTTT.

This chain connects TRBV27 to TRBJ2-1; 9 nucleotides line up with TRBD2. The CDR3 totals 16 residues. V shed 1 base, J shed 10 bases, and the junction held 11 bases outside the gene matches. From germline, CDR1 is MNHEY and CDR2 SMNVEV (reference sequence). The CDR3 region is CASSLWLAGTTTEQFF. CDR3 DNA: TGTGCCAGCAGTTTATGGCTAGCGGGGACCACGACCGAGCAGTTCTTC.

This clone showed up just a few times. The V gene is TRBV4-2, the J gene TRBJ2-2, with D possibly matching TRBD1 (6 bases). Trimming removed 0 bases at V and 6 bases at J, with 17 bases between. This CDR3 region has 17 residues. In germline, CDR1 is LGHNA, CDR2 YNFKEQ. The CDR3 reads CASSQELSTGSAGELFF. CDR3 nucleotide sequence: TGTGCCAGCAGCCAAGAGTTAAGTACAGGGTCGGCCGGGGAGCTGTTTTTT.

This clone was recorded only once. The chain is built from TRBV28 and TRBJ2-1, with a tentative D call TRBD1 (5 bases). CDR1 and CDR2 from the germline V gene are MDHEN and SYDVKM. The CDR3 runs to 14 residues. V was clipped by 6 bases and J by 7 bases, with 16 bases between them. In DNA form, the CDR3 reads TGTGCCAGCAGCTTCTCGAGTTCAGGGAATGAGCAGTTCTTC. Encoded protein: CASSFSSSGNEQFF.

About this clone: The sample has other DNA sequences that encode this CDR3 too. The chain links TRBV7-3 to TRBJ1-1; tentative D call: TRBD1 (5 bases). Trimming cost V 5 bases and J 3 bases, with 10 bases left between them. From germline, CDR1 is SGHTA and CDR2 FQGTGA. The CDR3 covers 13 residues. The CDR3 reads CASSPGRDTEAFF. CDR3 DNA: TGTGCCAGCAGCCCCGGCAGGGACACTGAAGCTTTCTTT.

This clone was counted only a few times. V is TRBV19 and J is TRBJ1-5; D uncertain. The CDR3 has 12 amino acids. V lost 8 bases, J lost 2 bases, and 7 bases lay in between. The germline gives CDR1 LNHDA, CDR2 SQIVND (reference sequence). The CDR3 region has the DNA TGTGCCAGTCTTTCAGGCAATCAGCCCCAGCATTTT. Its protein is CASLSGNQPQHF. Variable domain in full (rest from reference TRBV19 and TRBJ1-5): DGGITQSPKYLFRKEGQNVTLSCEQNLNHDAMYWYRQDPGQGLRLIYYSQIVNDFQKGDIAEGYSVSREKKESFPLTVTSAQKNPTAFYLCASLSGNQPQHFGDGTRLSIL.

This chain uses TRBV9 with TRBJ2-1; D unclear. V was trimmed by 3 bases and J by 8 bases, leaving 18 bases between them. Germline V gene sequence: CDR1 SGDLS, CDR2 YYNGEE. The CDR3 is 15 residues long. CDR3 in DNA: TGTGCCAGCAGCGGTGTTGGCGGAATTGTAGATGAGCAGTTCTTC. It is translated as CASSGVGGIVDEQFF.

This clone was found a few times. The chain couples TRBV27 to TRBJ1-1; tentatively, D is TRBD1 (5 bases). CDR3 length: 15 residues. The germline V gene encodes CDR1 MNHEY and CDR2 SMNVEV (reference sequence). Trimming left V 7 bases short and J 0 bases short, with 15 bases between. The CDR3 DNA is TGTGCCAGCACCTTCCGGTGGGGCATGAACACTGAAGCTTTCTTT. It codes for CASTFRWGMNTEAFF.

The rearrangement joins TRBV2 to TRBJ2-7; D is perhaps TRBD1 (5 bases). This CDR3 has 12 residues. V lost 7 bases and J 0 bases, leaving 7 bases between the germline ends. The germline V gene has CDR1 SNHLY and CDR2 FYNNEI. The CDR3 DNA reads TGTGCCAGCACGACAGCCTCCTACGAGCAGTACTTC. Amino acid sequence: CASTTASYEQYF.

The rearrangement joins TRBV5-1 to TRBJ1-5; the D gene is possibly TRBD1 (5 bases). Germline lookup yields CDR1 SGHRS and CDR2 YFSETQ. V lost 10 bases to trimming and J lost 2 bases, with 13 bases between them. There are 13 residues in the CDR3. This chain's CDR3 is CAPSQGRNQPQHF. CDR3 sequence (DNA): TGCGCCCCGTCCCAGGGCCGCAATCAGCCCCAGCATTTT.

The gene calls are TRBV5-1 and TRBJ2-1, with 9 bases matching TRBD1. This CDR3 is built from 16 residues. V shed 4 bases, J shed 2 bases, and the junction held 7 bases outside the gene matches. Germline V gives CDR1 SGHRS, CDR2 YFSETQ. The CDR3: CASSLPGQGAYNEQFF. CDR3 sequence (DNA): TGCGCCAGCAGCCTACCGGGACAGGGAGCCTACAATGAGCAGTTCTTC.

The chain joins TRBV7-3 to TRBJ1-1; a possible D gene is TRBD1 (6 bases). Trimming pared 2 bases from V and 4 bases from J, leaving 14 bases between. CDR1 and CDR2 from the germline V gene are SGHTA and FQGTGA. The CDR3 runs 15 residues. The chain's CDR3 is CASSLFPEQGTEAFF. CDR3 DNA sequence: TGTGCCAGCAGCTTATTTCCTGAACAGGGCACTGAAGCTTTCTTT. The entire variable domain, with the rest obtained from reference TRBV7-3 and TRBJ1-1, is as follows: GAGVSQTPSNKVTEKGKYVELRCDPISGHTALYWYRQSLGQGPEFLIYFQGTGAADDSGLPNDRFFAVRPEGSVSTLKIQRTERGDSAVYLCASSLFPEQGTEAFFGQGTRLTVV.